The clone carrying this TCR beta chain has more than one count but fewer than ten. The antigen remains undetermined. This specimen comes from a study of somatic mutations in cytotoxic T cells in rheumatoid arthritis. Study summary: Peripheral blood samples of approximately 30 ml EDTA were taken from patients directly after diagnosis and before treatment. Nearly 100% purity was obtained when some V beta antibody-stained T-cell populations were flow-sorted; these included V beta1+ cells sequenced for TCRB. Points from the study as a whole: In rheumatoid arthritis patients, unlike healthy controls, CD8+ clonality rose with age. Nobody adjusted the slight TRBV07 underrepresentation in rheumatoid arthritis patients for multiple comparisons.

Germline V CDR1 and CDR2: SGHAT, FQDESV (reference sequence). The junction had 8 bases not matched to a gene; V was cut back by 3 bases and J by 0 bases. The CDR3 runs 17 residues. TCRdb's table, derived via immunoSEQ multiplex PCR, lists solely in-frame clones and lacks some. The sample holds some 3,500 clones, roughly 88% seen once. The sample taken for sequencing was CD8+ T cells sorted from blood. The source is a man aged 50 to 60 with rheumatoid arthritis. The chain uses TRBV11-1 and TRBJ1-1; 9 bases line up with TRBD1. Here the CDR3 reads CASSLKQGAYMNTEAFF. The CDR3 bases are TGTGCCAGCAGCTTGAAACAGGGGGCTTATATGAACACTGAAGCTTTCTTT. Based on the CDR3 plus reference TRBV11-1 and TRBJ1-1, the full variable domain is EAEVAQSPRYKITEKSQAVAFWCDPISGHATLYWYRQILGQGPELLVQFQDESVVDDSQLPKDRFSAERLKGVDSTLKIQPAELGDSAMYLCASSLKQGAYMNTEAFFGQGTRLTVV.